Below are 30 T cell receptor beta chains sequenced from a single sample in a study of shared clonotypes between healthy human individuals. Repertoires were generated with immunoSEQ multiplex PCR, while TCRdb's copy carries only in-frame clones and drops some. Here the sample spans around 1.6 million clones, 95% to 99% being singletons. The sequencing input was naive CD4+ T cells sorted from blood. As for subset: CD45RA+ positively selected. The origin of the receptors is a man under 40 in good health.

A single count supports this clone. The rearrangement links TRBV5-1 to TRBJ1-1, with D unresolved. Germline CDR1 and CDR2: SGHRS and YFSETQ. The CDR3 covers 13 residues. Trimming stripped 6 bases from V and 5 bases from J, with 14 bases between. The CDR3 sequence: CASTPGGQTEAFF. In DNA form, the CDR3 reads TGCGCCAGCACCCCCGGAGGCCAGACTGAAGCTTTCTTT.

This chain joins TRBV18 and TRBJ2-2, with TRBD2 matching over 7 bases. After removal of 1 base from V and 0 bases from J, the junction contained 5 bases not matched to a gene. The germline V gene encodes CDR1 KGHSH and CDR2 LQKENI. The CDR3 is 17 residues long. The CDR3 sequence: CASSPLEAGSNTGELFF. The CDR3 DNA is TGTGCCAGCTCACCACTTGAAGCGGGATCGAACACCGGGGAGCTGTTTTTT.

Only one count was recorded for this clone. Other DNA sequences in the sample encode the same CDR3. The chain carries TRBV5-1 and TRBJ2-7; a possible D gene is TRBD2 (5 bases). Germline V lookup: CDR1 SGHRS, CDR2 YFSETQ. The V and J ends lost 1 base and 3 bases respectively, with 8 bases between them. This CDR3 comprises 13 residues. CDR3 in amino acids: CASSLRGSYEQYF. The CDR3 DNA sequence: TGCGCCAGCAGCTTGCGGGGAAGCTACGAGCAGTACTTC. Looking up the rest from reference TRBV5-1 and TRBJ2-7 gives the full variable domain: KAGVTQTPRYLIKTRGQQVTLSCSPISGHRSVSWYQQTPGQGLQFLFEYFSETQRNKGNFPGRFSGRQFSNSRSEMNVSTLELGDSALYLCASSLRGSYEQYFGPGTRLTVT.

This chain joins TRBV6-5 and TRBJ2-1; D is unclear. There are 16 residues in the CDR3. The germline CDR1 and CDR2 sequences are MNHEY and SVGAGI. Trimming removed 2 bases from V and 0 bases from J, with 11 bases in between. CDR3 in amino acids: CASSYRIDSSYNEQFF. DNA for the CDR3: TGTGCCAGCAGTTACCGGATTGATAGCTCCTACAATGAGCAGTTCTTC.

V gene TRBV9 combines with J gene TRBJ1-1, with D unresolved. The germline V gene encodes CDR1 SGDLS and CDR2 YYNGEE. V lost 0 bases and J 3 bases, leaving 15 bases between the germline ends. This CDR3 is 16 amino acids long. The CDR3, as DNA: TGTGCCAGCAGCGTAGCGATATGGGCCGGTGACACTGAAGCTTTCTTT. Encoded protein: CASSVAIWAGDTEAFF.

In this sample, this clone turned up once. Here the CDR3 DNA reads TGTGCCAGCAGTGAAGCGGGGGTCACTGAAGCTTTCTTT. Its translation is CASSEAGVTEAFF. The V call is TRBV2, the J call TRBJ1-1; D may be TRBD1 (5 bases). The CDR3 has 13 residues. The germline V and J ends were trimmed by 0 bases and 4 bases, with 6 bases remaining between them. Germline loops: CDR1 SNHLY, CDR2 FYNNEI.

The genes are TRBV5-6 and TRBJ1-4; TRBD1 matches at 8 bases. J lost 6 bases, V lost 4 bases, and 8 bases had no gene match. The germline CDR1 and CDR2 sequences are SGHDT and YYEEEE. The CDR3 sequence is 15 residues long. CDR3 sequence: CASSPGQGWDEKLFF. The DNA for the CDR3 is TGTGCCAGCAGCCCTGGACAGGGATGGGATGAAAAACTGTTTTTT.

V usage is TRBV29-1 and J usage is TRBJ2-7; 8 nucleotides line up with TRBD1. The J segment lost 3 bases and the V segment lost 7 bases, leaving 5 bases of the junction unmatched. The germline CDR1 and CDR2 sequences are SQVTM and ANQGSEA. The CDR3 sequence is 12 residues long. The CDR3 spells CSAGQGGYEQYF. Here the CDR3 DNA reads TGCAGCGCCGGACAGGGAGGCTACGAGCAGTACTTC.

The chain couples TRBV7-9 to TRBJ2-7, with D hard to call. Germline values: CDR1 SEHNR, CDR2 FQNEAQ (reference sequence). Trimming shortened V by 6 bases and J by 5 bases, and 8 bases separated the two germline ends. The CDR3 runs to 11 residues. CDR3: CASSPFHEQYF. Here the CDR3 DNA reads TGTGCCAGCAGTCCCTTTCACGAGCAGTACTTC.

The CDR3 bases are TGTGCCAGCACCTTGGACTCCCTTTACGAGCAGTACTTC. Translated, it gives CASTLDSLYEQYF. V and J are TRBV7-9 and TRBJ2-7; weak D call: TRBD2 (5 bases). The CDR3 consists of 13 residues. The germline V gene has CDR1 SEHNR and CDR2 FQNEAQ (reference sequence). V lost 7 bases, J lost 4 bases, and 14 bases lay in between. The full variable domain, rest sourced from reference TRBV7-9 and TRBJ2-7, is DTGVSQNPRHKITKRGQNVTFRCDPISEHNRLYWYRQTLGQGPEFLTYFQNEAQLEKSRLLSDRFSAERPKGSFSTLEIQRTEQGDSAMYLCASTLDSLYEQYFGPGTRLTVT.

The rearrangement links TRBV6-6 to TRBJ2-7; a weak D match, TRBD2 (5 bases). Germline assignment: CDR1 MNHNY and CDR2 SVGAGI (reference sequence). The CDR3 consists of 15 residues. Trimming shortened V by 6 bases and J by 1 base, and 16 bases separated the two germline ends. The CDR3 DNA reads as TGTGCCAGCAGCCCCTTAGGCCTAGCTTCCTACGAGCAGTACTTC. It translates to CASSPLGLASYEQYF.

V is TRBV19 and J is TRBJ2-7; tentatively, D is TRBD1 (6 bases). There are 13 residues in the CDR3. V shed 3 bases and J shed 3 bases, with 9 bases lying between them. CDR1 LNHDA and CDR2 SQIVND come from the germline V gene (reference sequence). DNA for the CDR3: TGTGCCAGTAGTATGAAGGGGGACTACGAGCAGTACTTC. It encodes CASSMKGDYEQYF.

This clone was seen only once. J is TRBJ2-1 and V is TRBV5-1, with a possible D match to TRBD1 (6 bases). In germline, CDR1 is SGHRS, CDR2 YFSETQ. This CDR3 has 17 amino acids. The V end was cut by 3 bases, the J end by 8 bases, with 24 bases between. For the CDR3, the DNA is TGCGCCAGCAGCTCGGTGACAGGCGCCGCTTTCTCCTATGAGCAGTTCTTC. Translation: CASSSVTGAAFSYEQFF.

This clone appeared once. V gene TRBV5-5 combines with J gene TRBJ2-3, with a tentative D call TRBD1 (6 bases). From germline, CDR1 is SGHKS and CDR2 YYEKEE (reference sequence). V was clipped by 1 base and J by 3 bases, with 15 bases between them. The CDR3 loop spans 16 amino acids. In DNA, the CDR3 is TGTGCCAGCAGCTTGTTGGGGGCGTGGGGAACAGATACGCAGTATTTT. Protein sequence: CASSLLGAWGTDTQYF.

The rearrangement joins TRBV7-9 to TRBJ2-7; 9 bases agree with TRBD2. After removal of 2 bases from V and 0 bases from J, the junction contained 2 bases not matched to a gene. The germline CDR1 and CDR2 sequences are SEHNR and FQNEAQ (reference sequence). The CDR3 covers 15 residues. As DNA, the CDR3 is TGTGCCAGCAGCTTATTAGCGGGGGTCTCCTACGAGCAGTACTTC. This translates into CASSLLAGVSYEQYF.

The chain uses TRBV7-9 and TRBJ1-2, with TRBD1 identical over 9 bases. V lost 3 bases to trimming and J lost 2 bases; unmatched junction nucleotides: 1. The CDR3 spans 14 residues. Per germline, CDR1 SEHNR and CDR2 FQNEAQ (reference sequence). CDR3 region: CASSFDRGNYGYTF. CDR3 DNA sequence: TGTGCCAGCAGCTTCGACAGGGGGAACTATGGCTACACCTTC.

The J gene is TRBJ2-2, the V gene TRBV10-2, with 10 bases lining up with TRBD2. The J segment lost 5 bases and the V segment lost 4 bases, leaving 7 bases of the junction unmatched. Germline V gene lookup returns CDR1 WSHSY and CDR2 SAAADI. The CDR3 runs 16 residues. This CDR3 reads CASSALSSGSTGELFF. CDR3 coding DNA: TGCGCCAGCAGTGCATTGTCTAGCGGGAGTACCGGGGAGCTGTTTTTT.

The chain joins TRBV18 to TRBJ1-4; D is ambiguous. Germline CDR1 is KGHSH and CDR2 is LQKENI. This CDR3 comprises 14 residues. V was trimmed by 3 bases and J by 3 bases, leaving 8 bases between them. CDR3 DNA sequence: TGTGCCAGCTCACCCGGACGGGCTAATGAAAAACTGTTTTTT. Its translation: CASSPGRANEKLFF. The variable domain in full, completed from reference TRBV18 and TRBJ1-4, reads NAGVMQNPRHLVRRRGQEARLRCSPMKGHSHVYWYRQLPEEGLKFMVYLQKENIIDESGMPKERFSAEFPKEGPSILRIQQVVRGDSAAYFCASSPGRANEKLFFGSGTQLSVL.

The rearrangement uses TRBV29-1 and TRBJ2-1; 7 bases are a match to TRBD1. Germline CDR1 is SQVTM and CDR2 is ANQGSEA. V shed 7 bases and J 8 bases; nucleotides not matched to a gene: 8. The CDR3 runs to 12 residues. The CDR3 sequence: CSAGQTGDEQFF. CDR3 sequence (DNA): TGCAGCGCGGGACAGACCGGCGATGAGCAGTTCTTC.

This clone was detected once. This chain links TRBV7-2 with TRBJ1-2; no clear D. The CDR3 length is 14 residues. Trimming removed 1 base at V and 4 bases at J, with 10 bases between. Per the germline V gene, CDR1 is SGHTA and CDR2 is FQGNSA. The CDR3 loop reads CASSLVGGFYGYTF. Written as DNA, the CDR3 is TGTGCCAGCAGCTTAGTGGGAGGGTTCTATGGCTACACCTTC.

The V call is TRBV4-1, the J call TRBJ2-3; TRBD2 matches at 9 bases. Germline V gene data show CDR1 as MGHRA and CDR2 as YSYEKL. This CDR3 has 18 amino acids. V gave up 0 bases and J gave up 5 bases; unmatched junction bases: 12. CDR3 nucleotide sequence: TGCGCCAGCAGCCAAGATTTCGTAGCGGGAGCACCCGGAGATACGCAGTATTTT. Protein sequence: CASSQDFVAGAPGDTQYF.

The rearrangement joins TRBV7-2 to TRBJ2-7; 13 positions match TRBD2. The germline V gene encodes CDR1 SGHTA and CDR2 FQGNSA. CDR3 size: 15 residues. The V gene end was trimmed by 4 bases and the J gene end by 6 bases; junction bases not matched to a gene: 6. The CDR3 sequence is CASSSRTSGSFEQYF. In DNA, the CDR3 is TGTGCCAGCAGCTCCCGGACTAGCGGGAGTTTCGAGCAGTACTTC.

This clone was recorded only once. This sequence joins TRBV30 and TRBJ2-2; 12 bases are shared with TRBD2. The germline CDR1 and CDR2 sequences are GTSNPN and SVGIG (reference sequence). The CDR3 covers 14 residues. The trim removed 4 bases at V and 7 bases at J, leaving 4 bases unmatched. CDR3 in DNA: TGTGCCTGGATGCTAGCGGGAGGGGTCGGGGAGCTGTTTTTT. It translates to CAWMLAGGVGELFF.

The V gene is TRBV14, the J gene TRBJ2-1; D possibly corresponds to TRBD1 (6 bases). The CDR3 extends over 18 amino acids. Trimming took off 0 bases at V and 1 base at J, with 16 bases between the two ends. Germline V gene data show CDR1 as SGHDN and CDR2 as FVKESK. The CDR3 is CASSQDTGRFGSYNEQFF. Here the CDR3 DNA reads TGTGCCAGCAGCCAAGATACAGGGCGTTTCGGGTCCTACAATGAGCAGTTCTTC. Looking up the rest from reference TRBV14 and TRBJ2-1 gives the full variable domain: EAGVTQFPSHSVIEKGQTVTLRCDPISGHDNLYWYRRVMGKEIKFLLHFVKESKQDESGMPNNRFLAERTGGTYSTLKVQPAELEDSGVYFCASSQDTGRFGSYNEQFFGPGTRLTVL.

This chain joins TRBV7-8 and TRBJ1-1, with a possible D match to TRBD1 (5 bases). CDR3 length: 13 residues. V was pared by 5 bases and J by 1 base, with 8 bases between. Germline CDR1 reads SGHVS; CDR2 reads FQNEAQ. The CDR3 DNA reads TGTGCCAGCAGCATCGGGGCGAACACTGAAGCTTTCTTT. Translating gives CASSIGANTEAFF. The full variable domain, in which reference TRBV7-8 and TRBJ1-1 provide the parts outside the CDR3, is GAGVSQSPRYKVAKRGQDVALRCDPISGHVSLFWYQQALGQGPEFLTYFQNEAQLDKSGLPSDRFFAERPEGSVSTLKIQRTQQEDSAVYLCASSIGANTEAFFGQGTRLTVV.

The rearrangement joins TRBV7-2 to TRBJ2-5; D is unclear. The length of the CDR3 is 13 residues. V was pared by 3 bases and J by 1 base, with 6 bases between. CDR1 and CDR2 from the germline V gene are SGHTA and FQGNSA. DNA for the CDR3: TGTGCCAGCAGCTTCGGCACCCAAGAGACCCAGTACTTC. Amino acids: CASSFGTQETQYF.

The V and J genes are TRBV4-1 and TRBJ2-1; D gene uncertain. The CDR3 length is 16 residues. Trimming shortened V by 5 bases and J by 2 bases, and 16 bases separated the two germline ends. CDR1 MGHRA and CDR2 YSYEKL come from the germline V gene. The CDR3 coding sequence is TGCGCCAGCAGCTCAATTAGTAGCATCCCCTACAATGAGCAGTTCTTC. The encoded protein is CASSSISSIPYNEQFF.

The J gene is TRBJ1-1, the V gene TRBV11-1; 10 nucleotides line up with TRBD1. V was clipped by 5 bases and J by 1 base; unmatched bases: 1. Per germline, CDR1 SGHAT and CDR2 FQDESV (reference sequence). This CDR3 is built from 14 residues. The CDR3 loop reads CASSRDRGNTEAFF. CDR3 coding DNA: TGTGCCAGCAGCAGGGACAGGGGGAACACTGAAGCTTTCTTT.

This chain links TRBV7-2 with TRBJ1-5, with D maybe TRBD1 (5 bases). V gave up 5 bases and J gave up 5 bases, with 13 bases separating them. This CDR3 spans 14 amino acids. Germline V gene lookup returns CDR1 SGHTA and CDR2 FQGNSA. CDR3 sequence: CASSRDRAYQPQHF. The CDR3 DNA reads TGTGCCAGCAGCCGAGACAGAGCCTATCAGCCCCAGCATTTT. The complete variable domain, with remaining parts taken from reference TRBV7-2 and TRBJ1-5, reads GAGVSQSPSNKVTEKGKDVELRCDPISGHTALYWYRQSLGQGLEFLIYFQGNSAPDKSGLPSDRFSAERTGGSVSTLTIQRTQQEDSAVYLCASSRDRAYQPQHFGDGTRLSIL.

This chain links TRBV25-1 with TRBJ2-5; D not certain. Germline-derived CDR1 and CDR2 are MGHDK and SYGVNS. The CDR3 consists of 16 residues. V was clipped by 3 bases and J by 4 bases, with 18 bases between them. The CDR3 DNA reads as TGTGCCAGCAGTGACCTCGCAGGACCGGTGGGAGAGACCCAGTACTTC. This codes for CASSDLAGPVGETQYF.